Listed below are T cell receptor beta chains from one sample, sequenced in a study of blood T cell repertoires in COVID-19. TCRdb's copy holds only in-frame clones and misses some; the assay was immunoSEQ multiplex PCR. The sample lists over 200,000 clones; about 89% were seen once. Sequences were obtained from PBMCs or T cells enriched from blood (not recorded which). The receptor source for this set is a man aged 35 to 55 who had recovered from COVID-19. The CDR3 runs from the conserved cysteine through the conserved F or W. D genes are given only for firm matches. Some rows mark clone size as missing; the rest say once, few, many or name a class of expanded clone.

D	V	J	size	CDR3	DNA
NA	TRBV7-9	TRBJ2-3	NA	CAGALGGGPTSTDTQYF	TGTGCCGGGGCCCTCGGGGGTGGGCCCACTAGCACAGATACGCAGTATTTT
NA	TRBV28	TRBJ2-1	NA	CASSLAGLDEQFF	TGTGCCAGCAGTTTAGCCGGGTTGGATGAGCAGTTCTTC
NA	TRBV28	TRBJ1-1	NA	CASSKFAGQNTEAFF	TGTGCCAGCAGTAAGTTTGCCGGACAGAACACTGAAGCTTTCTTT
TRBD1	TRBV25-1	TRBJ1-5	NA	CASSEVQYRGVYNQPQHF	TGTGCCAGCAGTGAGGTTCAGTACAGGGGAGTTTACAATCAGCCCCAGCATTTT
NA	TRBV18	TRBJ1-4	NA	CASSPPGLSEKLFF	TGTGCCAGCTCACCACCAGGACTAAGTGAAAAACTGTTTTTT
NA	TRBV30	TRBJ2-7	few	CAWSRDTYYEQYF	TGTGCCTGGAGCCGGGACACATACTACGAGCAGTACTTC
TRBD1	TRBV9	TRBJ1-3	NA	CASSVVRDSVSGNTIYF	TGTGCCAGCAGCGTAGTTAGGGACAGCGTCTCTGGAAACACCATATATTTT
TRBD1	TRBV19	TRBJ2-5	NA	CASSAGTGRGETQYF	TGTGCCAGTAGTGCCGGGACAGGGAGGGGAGAGACCCAGTACTTC
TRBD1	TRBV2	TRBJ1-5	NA	CASSDSLGTVGNQPQHF	TGTGCCAGCAGCGATTCGTTGGGGACAGTTGGCAATCAGCCCCAGCATTTT
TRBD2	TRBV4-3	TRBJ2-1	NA	CARECGGANEQFF	TGCGCCAGAGAATGCGGGGGGGCCAATGAGCAGTTCTTC
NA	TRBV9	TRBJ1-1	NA	CASSPDLSVAGTEAFF	TGTGCCAGCAGCCCTGACCTGAGTGTGGCGGGCACTGAAGCTTTCTTT
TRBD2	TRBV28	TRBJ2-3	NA	CASSFLAGGPWRTDTQYF	TGTGCCAGCAGTTTTCTCGCGGGAGGGCCCTGGCGCACAGATACGCAGTATTTT
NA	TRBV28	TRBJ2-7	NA	CASSFTYEQYF	TGTGCCAGCAGTTTTACCTACGAGCAGTACTTC
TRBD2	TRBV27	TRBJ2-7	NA	CASSIPGTGGSSYEQYF	TGTGCCAGCAGCATTCCTGGTACGGGGGGGAGCTCCTACGAGCAGTACTTC
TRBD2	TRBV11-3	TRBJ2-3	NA	CASTRPGLAGVSTDTQYF	TGTGCCAGCACCCGCCCGGGACTAGCGGGGGTAAGCACAGATACGCAGTATTTT
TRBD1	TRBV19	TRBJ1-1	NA	CASSMWTGNTEAFF	TGTGCCAGTAGTATGTGGACAGGGAACACTGAAGCTTTCTTT
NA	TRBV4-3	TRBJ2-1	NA	CASSQETRNEQFF	TGCGCCAGCAGCCAAGAAACGCGGAATGAGCAGTTCTTC
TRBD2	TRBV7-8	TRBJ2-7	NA	CASRDQGLAGEEQYF	TGTGCCAGCAGGGACCAGGGACTAGCGGGCGAAGAGCAGTACTTC
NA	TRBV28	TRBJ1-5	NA	CASVGRALQPQHF	TGTGCCAGCGTCGGCAGGGCTTTGCAGCCCCAGCATTTT
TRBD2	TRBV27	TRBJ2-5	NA	CASSFGIAGGQETQYF	TGTGCCAGCAGTTTCGGAATAGCGGGGGGCCAAGAGACCCAGTACTTC
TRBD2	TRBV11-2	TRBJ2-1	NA	CASSSAGAVNEQFF	TGTGCCAGCAGCTCAGCGGGAGCAGTCAATGAGCAGTTCTTC
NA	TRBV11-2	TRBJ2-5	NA	CASSFGPSSGETQYF	TGTGCCAGCAGCTTCGGCCCTAGTTCTGGGGAGACCCAGTACTTC
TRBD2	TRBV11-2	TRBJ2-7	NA	CASSWTSGSLEQYF	TGTGCCAGCAGCTGGACTAGCGGGAGTCTTGAGCAGTACTTC
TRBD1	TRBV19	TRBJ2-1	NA	CASTTTGTYNEQFF	TGTGCCAGTACCACGACAGGGACCTACAATGAGCAGTTCTTC
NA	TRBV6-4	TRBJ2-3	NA	CASSGERADTQYF	TGTGCCAGCAGTGGCGAGCGTGCAGATACGCAGTATTTT
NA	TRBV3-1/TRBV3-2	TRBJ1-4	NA	CASSQWSGTNEKLFF	TGTGCCAGCAGCCAATGGTCGGGTACTAATGAAAAACTGTTTTTT
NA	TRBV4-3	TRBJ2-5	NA	CASSQVGRGGIETQYF	TGCGCCAGCAGCCAAGTTGGACGGGGTGGGATAGAGACCCAGTACTTC
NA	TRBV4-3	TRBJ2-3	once	CASSQEYRGITDTQYF	TGCGCCAGCAGCCAAGAGTACCGCGGAATCACAGATACGCAGTATTTT
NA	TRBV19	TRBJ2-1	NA	CASSPAGSKSGFF	TGTGCCAGTAGTCCGGCCGGGAGCAAGAGTGGGTTCTTC
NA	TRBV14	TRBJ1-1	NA	CASSHPWNTEAFF	TGTGCCAGCAGCCACCCTTGGAACACTGAAGCTTTCTTT
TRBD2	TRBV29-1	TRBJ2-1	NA	CSVTSGASYNEQFF	TGCAGCGTGACTAGCGGGGCATCTTACAATGAGCAGTTCTTC
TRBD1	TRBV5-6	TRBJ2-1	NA	CASSLRQGAYNEQFF	TGTGCCAGCAGCTTGCGACAGGGGGCCTACAATGAGCAGTTCTTC
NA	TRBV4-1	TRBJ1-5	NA	CASSQRHQGYSNQPQHF	TGCGCCAGCAGCCAACGACACCAGGGGTATAGCAATCAGCCCCAGCATTTT
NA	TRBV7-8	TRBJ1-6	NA	CASSQTADSRNSPLHF	TGTGCCAGCAGCCAGACGGCGGACAGCCGAAATTCACCCCTCCACTTT
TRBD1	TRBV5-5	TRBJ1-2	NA	CASSNNRGTGNYGYTF	TGTGCCAGCAGCAACAATCGGGGGACAGGAAACTATGGCTACACCTTC
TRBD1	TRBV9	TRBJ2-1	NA	CASSTGTVSYNEQFF	TGTGCCAGCAGCACAGGGACAGTCTCCTACAATGAGCAGTTCTTC
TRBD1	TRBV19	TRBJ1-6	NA	CASSIATGGSSSPLHF	TGTGCCAGTAGTATAGCGACAGGGGGCTCGTCTTCACCCCTCCACTTT
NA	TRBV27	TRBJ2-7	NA	CASSLSSLSSYEQYF	TGTGCCAGCAGTTTATCATCACTGAGCTCCTACGAGCAGTACTTC
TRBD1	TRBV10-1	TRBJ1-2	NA	CASKYRQGVRTNYGYTF	TGCGCCAGCAAATACCGACAGGGCGTGAGAACTAACTATGGCTACACCTTC
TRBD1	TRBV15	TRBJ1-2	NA	CATSRDVTGGSLSGGYTF	TGTGCCACCAGCAGAGATGTAACAGGGGGGTCGTTATCTGGTGGCTACACCTTC
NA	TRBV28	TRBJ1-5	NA	CASSPQGRGQPQHF	TGTGCCAGCAGCCCACAGGGACGTGGTCAGCCCCAGCATTTT
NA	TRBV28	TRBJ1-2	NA	CASRANRRGYTF	TGTGCCAGCAGGGCTAACAGGCGTGGCTACACCTTC
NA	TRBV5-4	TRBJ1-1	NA	CASRFRGLSLNTEAFF	TGTGCCAGCCGCTTCAGGGGCCTGAGCTTGAACACTGAAGCTTTCTTT
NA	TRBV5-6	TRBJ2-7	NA	CASSSAYEQYF	TGTGCCAGCAGCTCGGCCTACGAGCAGTACTTC
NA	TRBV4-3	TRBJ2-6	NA	CASSQPVNSGANVLTF	TGCGCCAGCAGCCAACCGGTCAACTCTGGGGCCAACGTCCTGACTTTC
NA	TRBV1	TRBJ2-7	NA	CTSSQDRGQNYEQYF	TGCACCAGCAGCCAAGATAGGGGGCAGAACTACGAGCAGTACTTC